This TCR beta chain was identified during a study of blood T cell repertoires in COVID-19. Sequencing was performed with immunoSEQ multiplex PCR; in TCRdb, only in-frame clones are kept and a portion is missing. Among fewer than 350,000 clones listed, 80% to 95% were seen once. This CDR3 contains 14 residues. V trimming: 5 bases; J trimming: 8 bases; junction bases outside the gene matches: 5. Germline V gene data show CDR1 as SGHAT and CDR2 as FQNNGV. The receptor was derived from a woman in her 30s with COVID-19, enrolled during active disease. This chain connects TRBV11-2 to TRBJ1-4; 10 positions agree with TRBD1. Input material: peripheral blood. The CDR3 nucleotides are TGTGCCAGCAGCCGGACAGGGGGACAGGAAAAACTGTTTTTT. Translation: CASSRTGGQEKLFF.